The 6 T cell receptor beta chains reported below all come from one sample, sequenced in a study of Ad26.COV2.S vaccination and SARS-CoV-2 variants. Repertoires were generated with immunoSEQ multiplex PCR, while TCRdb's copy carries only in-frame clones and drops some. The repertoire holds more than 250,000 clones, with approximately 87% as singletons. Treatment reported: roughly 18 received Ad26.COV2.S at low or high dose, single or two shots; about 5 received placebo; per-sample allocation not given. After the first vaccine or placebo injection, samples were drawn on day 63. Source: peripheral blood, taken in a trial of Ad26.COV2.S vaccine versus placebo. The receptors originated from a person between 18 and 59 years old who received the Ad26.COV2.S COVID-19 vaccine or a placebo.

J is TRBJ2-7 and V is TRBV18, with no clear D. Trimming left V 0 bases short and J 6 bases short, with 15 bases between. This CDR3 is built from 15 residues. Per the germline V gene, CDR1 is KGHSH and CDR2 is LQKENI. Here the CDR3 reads CASSPPRRWWVEQYF. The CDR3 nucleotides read TGTGCCAGCTCACCACCGAGGCGGTGGTGGGTCGAGCAGTACTTC.

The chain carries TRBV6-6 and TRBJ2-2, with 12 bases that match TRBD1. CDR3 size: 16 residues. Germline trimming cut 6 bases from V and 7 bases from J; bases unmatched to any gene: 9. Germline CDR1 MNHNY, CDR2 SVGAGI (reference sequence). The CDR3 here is CASSHRDRGRNGELFF. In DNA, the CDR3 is TGTGCCAGCAGCCACCGGGACAGGGGGCGTAACGGGGAGCTGTTTTTT.

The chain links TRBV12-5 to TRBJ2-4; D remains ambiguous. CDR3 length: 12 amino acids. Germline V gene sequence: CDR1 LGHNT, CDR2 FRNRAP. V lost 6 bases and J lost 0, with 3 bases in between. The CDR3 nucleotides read TGTGCTAGTGGACTAGCCAAAAACATTCAGTACTTC. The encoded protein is CASGLAKNIQYF.

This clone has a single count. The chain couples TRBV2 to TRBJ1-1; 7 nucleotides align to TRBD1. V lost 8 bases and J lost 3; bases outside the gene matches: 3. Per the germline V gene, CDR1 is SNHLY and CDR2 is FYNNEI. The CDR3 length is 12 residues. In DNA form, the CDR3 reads TGTGCCAGCCGCACAGGGGACACTGAAGCTTTCTTT. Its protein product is CASRTGDTEAFF.

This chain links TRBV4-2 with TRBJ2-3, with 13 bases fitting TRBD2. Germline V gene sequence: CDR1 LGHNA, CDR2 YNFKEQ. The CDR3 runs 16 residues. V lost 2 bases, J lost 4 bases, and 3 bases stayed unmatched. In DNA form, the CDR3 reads TGTGCCAGCAGCCAAACTAGCGGGGGGGCCGCAGATACGCAGTATTTT. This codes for CASSQTSGGAADTQYF.

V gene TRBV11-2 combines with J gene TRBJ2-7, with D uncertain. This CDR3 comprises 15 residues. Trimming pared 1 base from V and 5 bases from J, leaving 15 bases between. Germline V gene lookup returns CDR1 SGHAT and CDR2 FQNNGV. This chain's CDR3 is CASSLGMGYVHEQYF. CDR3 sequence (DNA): TGTGCCAGCAGCTTAGGGATGGGGTATGTCCACGAGCAGTACTTC.